A single T cell receptor (beta chain) is shown here with its context. The source of the sample is a study of blood T cell repertoires in COVID-19. Only in-frame clones appear in the TCRdb table, and some are missing; sequencing was by immunoSEQ multiplex PCR. Of around 30,000 clones in the sample, roughly four fifths were seen once. Sequencing was done on a sample of peripheral blood. This TCR came from a human donor in a cohort sampled during active COVID-19.

For the CDR3, the DNA is TGTGCCAGCAGTTTGAGCGGGAGGGGGACAGATACGCAGTATTTT. This sequence encodes CASSLSGRGTDTQYF. The gene calls are TRBV28 and TRBJ2-3; 10 nucleotides line up with TRBD2. V trimming: 3 bases; J trimming: 3 bases; junction bases outside the gene matches: 3. CDR3 length equals 15 residues. Germline CDR1 and CDR2: MDHEN and SYDVKM.